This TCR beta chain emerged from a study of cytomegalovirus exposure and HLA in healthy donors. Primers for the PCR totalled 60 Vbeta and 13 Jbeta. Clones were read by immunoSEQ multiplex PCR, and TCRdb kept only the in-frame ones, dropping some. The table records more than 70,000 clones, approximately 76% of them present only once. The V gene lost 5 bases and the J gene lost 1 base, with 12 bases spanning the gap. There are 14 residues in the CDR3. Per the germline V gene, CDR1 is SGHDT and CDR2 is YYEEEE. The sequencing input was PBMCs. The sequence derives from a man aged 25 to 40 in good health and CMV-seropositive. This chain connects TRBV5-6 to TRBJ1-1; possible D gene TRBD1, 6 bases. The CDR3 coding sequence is TGTGCCAGCAGTCGGGACAACTGGAACACTGAAGCTTTCTTT. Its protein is CASSRDNWNTEAFF.